These 4 T cell receptor beta chains were sequenced from one sample in a study of neurological immune-mediated disorders. TCRdb reprocessed the 5' RACE reads with MiXCR, giving one entry per CDR3 protein. The repertoire holds about 57,000 distinct CDR3 sequences, roughly 13% seen once, with over 8.5% in the top ten. The sample consisted of PBMCs. The receptors originated from a woman aged 55-70 years with HTLV-1-associated myelopathy (HAM/TSP).

This clonotype was observed many times. This chain connects TRBV5-1 to TRBJ2-1; 8 nucleotides align to TRBD1. CDR1 is SGHRS and CDR2 is YFSETQ in the germline V gene. The V gene end was trimmed by 3 bases and the J gene end by 3 bases; junction bases not matched to a gene: 5. CDR3 length equals 15 residues. CDR3 DNA: TGCGCCAGCAGCTACCGGGACAGGAACTACAATGAGCAGTTCTTC. Translating gives CASSYRDRNYNEQFF.

The chain recombines TRBV5-1 with TRBJ2-3; 11 bases align to TRBD2. The CDR3 runs 16 residues. Germline trimming cut 4 bases from V and 0 bases from J; bases unmatched to any gene: 4. CDR1 is SGHRS, CDR2 YFSETQ, per germline. This chain's CDR3 is CASSAGLAGSTDTQYF. Written as DNA, the CDR3 is TGCGCCAGCAGCGCAGGACTAGCGGGCAGCACAGATACGCAGTATTTT.

This clonotype was detected many times. The rearrangement joins TRBV5-1 to TRBJ1-1, with a tentative D call TRBD1 (6 bases). The CDR3 is 14 residues long. Germline lookup yields CDR1 SGHRS and CDR2 YFSETQ. V lost 4 bases and J lost 2, with 12 bases in between. The chain's CDR3 is CASSRLQGNTEAFF. CDR3 coding DNA: TGCGCCAGCAGCCGCCTACAGGGAAACACTGAAGCTTTCTTT.

Ten or more counts support this clonotype. The rearrangement joins TRBV20-1 to TRBJ2-1, with 9 bases fitting TRBD2. The CDR3 extends over 14 amino acids. Germline V CDR1 and CDR2: DFQATT, SNEGSKA (reference sequence). V was pared by 1 base and J by 6 bases, with 4 bases of the junction left unmatched. CDR3 loop: CSARGLADPNEQFF. The CDR3 bases are TGCAGTGCTAGAGGACTAGCGGACCCCAATGAGCAGTTCTTC.